Each of the 5 T cell receptor beta chains below was sequenced from the same sample in a study of blood T cell repertoires in COVID-19. Sequenced by immunoSEQ multiplex PCR; TCRdb stores in-frame clones only, minus some. The sample yields approximately 180,000 clones, approximately 90% seen once. Sequencing input: peripheral blood. The receptors were sampled from a man aged 35-49 years with active or convalescent COVID-19.

The J gene is TRBJ1-2, the V gene TRBV19; tentative D call: TRBD1 (6 bases). The germline gives CDR1 LNHDA, CDR2 SQIVND (reference sequence). Between the trimmed V and J ends, which lost 7 bases and 7 bases, there was a span of 13 bases. CDR3 size: 12 residues. The CDR3 DNA reads as TGTGCCAGTAATTTACAGGGAAGTGGCTACACCTTC. This translates into CASNLQGSGYTF.

This chain uses TRBV5-5 with TRBJ1-1; D is possibly TRBD1 (5 bases). The CDR3 extends over 13 amino acids. Germline-derived CDR1 and CDR2 are SGHKS and YYEKEE (reference sequence). V was cut by 4 bases and J by 0 bases, with 7 bases left in between. In DNA form, the CDR3 reads TGTGCCAGCAGCCGACAGTTGAACACTGAAGCTTTCTTT. It specifies CASSRQLNTEAFF.

This clone is a singleton in its sample. The J gene is TRBJ2-2, the V gene TRBV6-2 or TRBV6-3; 7 bases agree with TRBD1. Germline CDR1 is MNHEY and CDR2 is SVGEGT. CDR3 size: 16 residues. The V gene end was trimmed by 2 bases and the J gene end by 4 bases; junction bases not matched to a gene: 7. As DNA, the CDR3 is TGTGCCAGCAGTTACAGTAGGGGGCTCGGCACCGGGGAGCTGTTTTTT. Translation: CASSYSRGLGTGELFF.

This clone has more than one count but fewer than ten. The CDR3 coding sequence is TGCGCCAGCAGCACCACGCAGGGCCTTGAAGCTTTCTTT. Its protein product is CASSTTQGLEAFF. The chain has TRBV4-1 and TRBJ1-1; weak D call: TRBD1 (5 bases). The V end was cut by 5 bases, the J end by 7 bases, with 14 bases between. The germline gives CDR1 MGHRA, CDR2 YSYEKL. The CDR3 length is 13 residues.

The rearrangement uses TRBV12-5 and TRBJ2-5, with D possibly TRBD1 on 5 matching bases. The V end lost 2 bases, the J end lost 5 bases, and 9 bases lay between the germline ends. The V gene's germline CDR1 is LGHNT and CDR2 FRNRAP. The length of the CDR3 is 13 residues. In nucleotides, the CDR3 is TGTGCTAGTGGTTTGTCAGGGCGGGAGACCCAGTACTTC. This translates into CASGLSGRETQYF.